This TCR beta chain was identified in a study of identical twins. Of note for this clonotype: The target antigen is unknown.

Overall study results and limits: Twins showed weaker excess sharing in their beta out-of-frame sequences. Modelling approaches yielded underestimates of out-of-frame TCR alpha sharing between monozygotic twins. Among out-of-frame alpha sequences shared by twins, low generation probability occurred in excess.

The CDR3 sequence is 16 residues long. V was clipped by 1 base and J by 1 base, with 14 bases between them. The germline gives CDR1 SGHTA, CDR2 FQGNSA. The authors used template switching to add a universal primer site and gave cDNA unique molecular identifiers. MiXCR, run by TCRdb on the 5' RACE reads, gives a single entry per CDR3 protein. The sample lists 400,000 to 500,000 distinct CDR3 sequences, about 18% occurring once. This TCR derives from a man aged 50 to 59 in good health. Sequenced material: naive T cells sorted from blood. This chain uses TRBV7-2 with TRBJ2-7; weak D call: TRBD2 (5 bases). The CDR3 DNA reads as TGTGCCAGCAGCTTAGGGGTCCGACGGGAATCCTACGAGCAGTACTTC. Its translation: CASSLGVRRESYEQYF.